Below, 17 T cell receptor beta chains from the same sample are listed, as sequenced in a study of cytomegalovirus exposure and HLA in healthy donors. Some clones are missing from TCRdb's copy, which holds only in-frame ones; the method was immunoSEQ multiplex PCR. The top ten clones hold roughly 0.89% of a sample with over 85,000 clones, roughly 95% of them seen once. Sequencing used PBMCs. These receptors were obtained from a woman aged 18-29 years in good health and CMV-seronegative.

V is TRBV5-1 and J is TRBJ1-5; 9 bases are shared with TRBD1. CDR1 and CDR2 from the germline V gene are SGHRS and YFSETQ. J lost 9 bases, V lost 1 base, and 11 bases had no gene match. This CDR3 spans 16 amino acids. The CDR3 coding sequence is TGCGCCAGCAGCTTGAGTACAGGGGGCCAGGGGGGGCCCCAGCATTTT. Protein: CASSLSTGGQGGPQHF.

The V call is TRBV5-8, the J call TRBJ2-1; TRBD2 aligns across 14 bases. This CDR3 has 17 residues. In germline, CDR1 is SGHTS, CDR2 YDEGEE. After removal of 4 bases from V and 3 bases from J, the junction contained 6 bases not matched to a gene. CDR3 in amino acids: CASSTGLAGVHYNEQFF. The CDR3 DNA follows: TGTGCCAGCAGCACGGGACTAGCGGGAGTTCACTACAATGAGCAGTTCTTC.

The V and J genes are TRBV27 and TRBJ2-2, with TRBD2 matching 7 bases. CDR1 and CDR2 from the germline V gene are MNHEY and SMNVEV (reference sequence). CDR3 size: 14 residues. With 5 bases clipped from V and 6 bases from J, the junction kept 6 bases outside the gene matches. CDR3 sequence: CASSPQRDPGELFF. In nucleotides, the CDR3 is TGTGCCAGCAGTCCTCAGCGGGACCCCGGGGAGCTGTTTTTT.

The chain combines TRBV21-1 with TRBJ2-6; the table's D call, TRBD2, has no DNA check behind it. TRBV21-1 is a pseudogene segment. The CDR3 covers 18 residues. The CDR3 DNA sequence: TGTGCCAGCAGCAAAACCTACGGGACTTCCTCTGGGGCCAACGTCCTGACTTTC. It specifies CASSKTYGTSSGANVLTF.

The chain joins TRBV5-1 to TRBJ2-7; no definite D call. CDR3 size: 15 residues. With 1 base removed from V and 4 bases from J, the gap between germline ends came to 15 bases. Germline lookup yields CDR1 SGHRS and CDR2 YFSETQ. CDR3 in amino acids: CASSLSPDGFYEQYF. DNA for the CDR3: TGCGCCAGCAGCTTGAGTCCCGACGGGTTTTACGAGCAGTACTTC.

This clone was recorded a few times. The chain recombines TRBV18 with TRBJ2-7; the D gene is possibly TRBD1 (5 bases). V was clipped by 0 bases and J by 4 bases, with 13 bases between them. Looked up from germline, CDR1 is KGHSH and CDR2 is LQKENI. The CDR3 consists of 15 residues. The CDR3, as DNA: TGTGCCAGCTCACCACCGTCCAGGGTCGGGTACGAGCAGTACTTC. This gives the protein CASSPPSRVGYEQYF. Based on the CDR3 plus reference TRBV18 and TRBJ2-7, the full variable domain is NAGVMQNPRHLVRRRGQEARLRCSPMKGHSHVYWYRQLPEEGLKFMVYLQKENIIDESGMPKERFSAEFPKEGPSILRIQQVVRGDSAAYFCASSPPSRVGYEQYFGPGTRLTVT.

This clone was recorded once. This chain joins TRBV5-6 and TRBJ2-5; 10 bases agree with TRBD1. This CDR3 has 16 amino acids. V gave up 3 bases and J gave up 4 bases; unmatched junction bases: 9. The germline V gene has CDR1 SGHDT and CDR2 YYEEEE. In DNA, the CDR3 is TGTGCCAGCAGCTCGACAGGGGGCGAGGGAGGAGAGACCCAGTACTTC. It codes for CASSSTGGEGGETQYF.

The chain links TRBV4-1 to TRBJ1-1; 7 positions agree with TRBD1. The CDR3 extends over 13 amino acids. Germline CDR1 is MGHRA and CDR2 is YSYEKL. V shed 4 bases, J shed 7 bases, and the junction held 6 bases outside the gene matches. The CDR3 sequence: CASSLRQGGEAFF. CDR3 in DNA: TGCGCCAGCAGCCTTAGACAGGGCGGTGAAGCTTTCTTT.

The chain uses TRBV18 and TRBJ2-5, with D possibly being TRBD2 (6 bases). V was cut by 3 bases and J by 5 bases, with 16 bases left in between. Germline V gene data show CDR1 as KGHSH and CDR2 as LQKENI. The CDR3 runs to 15 residues. The CDR3 protein is CASSPGTSRGETQYF. As DNA, the CDR3 is TGTGCCAGCTCACCTGGGACCTCTCGGGGGGAGACCCAGTACTTC.

This chain links TRBV9 with TRBJ2-1; weak D call: TRBD1 (6 bases). V was shortened by 4 bases and J by 2 bases, with 19 bases between the two germline ends. The CDR3 consists of 17 residues. Germline V gene data show CDR1 as SGDLS and CDR2 as YYNGEE. The CDR3, as DNA: TGTGCCAGCAGCTCATCAAACAGGGTAATCCCCTACAATGAGCAGTTCTTC. It codes for CASSSSNRVIPYNEQFF.

The CDR3 bases are TGTGCCAGCAGTTCTGACCCGGGTCCCTCCTACGAGCAGTACTTC. Its protein product is CASSSDPGPSYEQYF. This chain links TRBV2 with TRBJ2-7; no reliable D call. Germline loops: CDR1 SNHLY, CDR2 FYNNEI. This CDR3 comprises 15 residues. V gave up 5 bases and J gave up 0 bases, with 14 bases separating them. Filled out from reference TRBV2 and TRBJ2-7, the complete variable domain reads EPEVTQTPSHQVTQMGQEVILRCVPISNHLYFYWYRQILGQKVEFLVSFYNNEISEKSEIFDDQFSVERPDGSNFTLKIRSTKLEDSAMYFCASSSDPGPSYEQYFGPGTRLTVT.

The V and J genes are TRBV9 and TRBJ2-3, with TRBD1 as a possible D gene (6 bases). Germline assignment: CDR1 SGDLS and CDR2 YYNGEE. The CDR3 length is 12 residues. The CDR3 DNA reads as TGTAATAGGGGGTTTAGCACAGATACGCAGTATTTT. This gives the protein CNRGFSTDTQYF.

V gene TRBV6-1 combines with J gene TRBJ2-5; TRBD2 matches 11 bases. From germline, CDR1 is MNHNS and CDR2 SASEGT. The CDR3 sequence is 15 residues long. The junction had 3 bases not matched to a gene; V was cut back by 2 bases and J by 4 bases. The CDR3 is CASSELAGGPETQYF. The CDR3 DNA reads TGTGCCAGCAGTGAATTAGCGGGGGGGCCAGAGACCCAGTACTTC.

This chain joins TRBV6-6 and TRBJ1-5; 7 nucleotides align to TRBD1. The J segment lost 11 bases and the V segment lost 2 bases, leaving 3 bases of the junction unmatched. Germline V gene lookup returns CDR1 MNHNY and CDR2 SVGAGI (reference sequence). This CDR3 region has 12 residues. The CDR3 sequence: CASSYVTGAQHF. The DNA for the CDR3 is TGTGCCAGCAGTTACGTCACAGGGGCCCAGCATTTT.

The chain is built from TRBV5-1 and TRBJ1-2; D is unresolved. From germline, CDR1 is SGHRS and CDR2 YFSETQ. CDR3 size: 16 residues. The germline V and J ends were trimmed by 0 bases and 3 bases, with 15 bases remaining between them. The CDR3 DNA is TGCGCCAGCAGCTTGGAAAGGCTCTCCGAGGACTATGGCTACACCTTC. This gives the protein CASSLERLSEDYGYTF.

A single count supports this clone. The chain employs TRBV7-9 and TRBJ2-1; TRBD1 agrees at 8 bases. V gave up 6 bases and J gave up 3 bases; unmatched junction bases: 7. The CDR3 is 15 amino acids. CDR1 and CDR2 (germline): SEHNR, FQNEAQ (reference sequence). Here the CDR3 reads CASRSDRGFYNEQFF. CDR3 sequence (DNA): TGTGCCAGCAGATCCGACAGGGGTTTCTACAATGAGCAGTTCTTC.

V is TRBV18 and J is TRBJ2-3, with TRBD2 as a possible D gene (5 bases). Between the trimmed V and J ends, which lost 7 bases and 4 bases, there was a span of 6 bases. This CDR3 has 11 amino acids. Germline CDR1 and CDR2: KGHSH and LQKENI. CDR3 amino acids: CASLEADTQYF. As DNA, the CDR3 is TGTGCCAGCTTGGAGGCAGATACGCAGTATTTT.